This TCR beta chain comes out of a study of regulatory T cells in long-lasting Graves disease. Study overall: Patients met the persistent Graves' disease definition after over 5 years of antithyroid drugs with positive TSH receptor antibodies.

Findings and limits, study-wide: Persistent patients had more shared public clonotypes (fewer than 3,000) than new patients (around 1,000).

About this clonotype itself: Its target is not known. One end of the junction fails to match germline, which may point to a read error.

There are 15 residues in the CDR3. From germline, CDR1 is MNHEY and CDR2 SVGEGT. CDR3 regions were amplified by Arm-PCR using iRepertoire HTBI primers to build TCR beta libraries. TCRdb processed the multiplex PCR reads anew with MiXCR; each CDR3 protein has one entry. The table includes some 370,000 distinct CDR3 sequences, less than 25% detected once. Time point denoted: persistent/refractory GD, antithyroid drugs over 5 years with positive TRAb. The TCR library was prepared using RNA isolated from PBMCs. Source: peripheral blood mononuclear cells (PBMCs), taken when the disease was refractory, from a patient treated with antithyroid drugs. The receptor was derived from a female donor with Graves disease. V and J are TRBV6-2 or TRBV6-3 and TRBJ1-5, with 7 bases aligning to TRBD1. The CDR3 DNA reads TGTGCCAGCAGACAGGGACAGTCGGTTAATCAGCTCCAGCATTTT. Amino acids: CASRQGQSVNQLQHF.